Included here is one T cell receptor beta chain sequence, with context. What it recognizes is unknown. Germline V CDR1 and CDR2: MNHNS, SASEGT. V was pared by 5 bases and J by 12 bases, with 11 bases between. The length of the CDR3 is 11 residues. RNA transcripts served as the template for amplifying TCR beta CDR3 regions. HTBI primers were used for first-round RT-PCR of the TCR CDR3. Each CDR3 protein is one row after TCRdb ran MiXCR on the multiplex PCR reads. The top ten clones hold 15% to 20% of a sample with 30,000 to 40,000 distinct CDR3 sequences, roughly 52% of them seen once. The sample comes from a study of T cells in Graves' hyperthyroidism and ophthalmopathy. Study in general: Peripheral blood collection took place at initial diagnosis, before any treatment.

General observations from the study: Median prediction lead before ophthalmopathy onset was 6.5 months with the model. Most expanded thyroid clonotypes above 0.001 recurred in blood.

Inclusion characteristics of ophthalmopathy patients comprised a Clinical Activity Score of at least 3, a NOSPECS grade of at least 4, and duration under 3 months. The clonotype was recovered from a man between 40 and 49 years old with Graves' ophthalmopathy. The chain is built from TRBV6-1 and TRBJ2-1, with no clear D. Sequenced: blood. The CDR3 spells CASSPGSGQFF. The CDR3 DNA is TGTGCCAGCAGTCCAGGCTCAGGGCAGTTCTTC.